These 19 T cell receptor beta chains share one sample of origin, sequenced in a study of blood T cell repertoires in COVID-19. The data were produced by immunoSEQ multiplex PCR, yet TCRdb's version contains in-frame clones alone and is incomplete. Among about 160,000 clones listed, around 78% were seen once. The sample was PBMCs or T cells enriched from blood (not recorded which). Receptors originate from a woman between 45 and 65 years old who had recovered from COVID-19.

The chain employs TRBV11-3 and TRBJ2-1; 10 bases match TRBD2. The germline CDR1 and CDR2 sequences are SGHNT and YENEEA. CDR3 length: 18 amino acids. Trimming removed 0 bases from V and 4 bases from J; junction bases left unmatched: 9. The CDR3, as DNA: TGTGCCAGCAGCTTAGATCAGGGAGGTAGCGGGAGGTACAATGAGCAGTTCTTC. This gives the protein CASSLDQGGSGRYNEQFF.

This clone was detected a few times. This sample also contains other DNA sequences that code for the same CDR3. The chain is built from TRBV6-5 and TRBJ1-1; perhaps TRBD1 as D (5 bases). The CDR3 covers 13 residues. The V end lost 2 bases, the J end lost 4 bases, and 8 bases lay between the germline ends. In germline, CDR1 is MNHEY, CDR2 SVGAGI. The CDR3 is CASSYGGGTEAFF. CDR3 bases: TGTGCCAGCAGTTACGGGGGAGGCACTGAAGCTTTCTTT.

This chain uses TRBV25-1 with TRBJ1-1, with unresolved D. The CDR3 contains 14 residues. Trimming cost V 4 bases and J 0 bases, with 9 bases left between them. Germline assignment: CDR1 MGHDK and CDR2 SYGVNS. Written as DNA, the CDR3 is TGTGCCAGCAGTGGTCCGCTAGTGAACACTGAAGCTTTCTTT. Protein sequence: CASSGPLVNTEAFF.

The chain joins TRBV7-2 to TRBJ1-2; no firm D call. Germline-derived CDR1 and CDR2 are SGHTA and FQGNSA. V gave up 4 bases and J gave up 2 bases, with 20 bases separating them. The CDR3 runs to 17 residues. The CDR3 is CASSSGSLGPRNYGYTF. The CDR3 DNA reads as TGTGCCAGCAGCTCTGGGTCTCTTGGCCCTAGGAACTATGGCTACACCTTC.

The gene calls are TRBV5-4 and TRBJ2-6; TRBD2 is a possible D gene (5 bases). This CDR3 is 16 amino acids long. V was pared by 3 bases and J by 0 bases, with 10 bases between. The germline CDR1 and CDR2 sequences are SGHNT and YYREEE (reference sequence). This chain's CDR3 is CASSSTTSSGANVLTF. CDR3 nucleotide sequence: TGTGCCAGCAGCTCGACTACCAGCTCTGGGGCCAACGTCCTGACTTTC. Full variable domain (remainder filled in from reference TRBV5-4 and TRBJ2-6): ETGVTQSPTHLIKTRGQQVTLRCSSQSGHNTVSWYQQALGQGPQFIFQYYREEENGRGNFPPRFSGLQFPNYSSELNVNALELDDSALYLCASSSTTSSGANVLTFGAGSRLTVL.

J is TRBJ1-2 and V is TRBV4-1; D is perhaps TRBD1 (6 bases). The germline V gene encodes CDR1 MGHRA and CDR2 YSYEKL. The germline V and J ends were trimmed by 1 base and 4 bases, with 19 bases remaining between them. The CDR3 runs 17 residues. The CDR3 bases are TGCGCCAGCAGCCAAGGGGCTTCACAGGGTCGGGGCTATGGCTACACCTTC. This gives the protein CASSQGASQGRGYGYTF.

The chain combines TRBV7-9 with TRBJ1-5, with unresolved D. The CDR3 loop spans 13 amino acids. Germline CDR1 is SEHNR and CDR2 is FQNEAQ (reference sequence). V was shortened by 4 bases and J by 13 bases, with 17 bases between the two germline ends. The CDR3: CASSSGSHTIQHF. DNA of the CDR3: TGTGCCAGCAGCTCCGGGTCTCACACCATACAGCATTTT.

This clone was seen a single time. The V gene is TRBV2, the J gene TRBJ2-5, with D possibly TRBD1 on 5 matching bases. Germline values: CDR1 SNHLY, CDR2 FYNNEI. CDR3 length: 13 amino acids. Trimming shortened V by 4 bases and J by 1 base, and 7 bases separated the two germline ends. In DNA, the CDR3 is TGTGCCAGCAGTGTTGGGGCCCAAGAGACCCAGTACTTC. Its protein is CASSVGAQETQYF.

V gene TRBV27 combines with J gene TRBJ1-1; possible D gene TRBD1, 5 bases. The CDR3 consists of 15 residues. Trimming pared 0 bases from V and 0 bases from J, leaving 8 bases between. The germline gives CDR1 MNHEY, CDR2 SMNVEV (reference sequence). CDR3 bases: TGTGCCAGCAGTTTATCCCTAGGGGTGAACACTGAAGCTTTCTTT. Residues: CASSLSLGVNTEAFF.

This chain links TRBV5-4 with TRBJ1-2; D is possibly TRBD1 (5 bases). Trimming shortened V by 4 bases and J by 2 bases, and 21 bases separated the two germline ends. Germline CDR1 and CDR2: SGHNT and YYREEE (reference sequence). This CDR3 is built from 17 residues. CDR3 DNA sequence: TGTGCCAGCAGCAGGGGCAGTGGAGGGAGGGCCAACTATGGCTACACCTTC. This translates into CASSRGSGGRANYGYTF. The entire variable domain, with the rest obtained from reference TRBV5-4 and TRBJ1-2, is as follows: ETGVTQSPTHLIKTRGQQVTLRCSSQSGHNTVSWYQQALGQGPQFIFQYYREEENGRGNFPPRFSGLQFPNYSSELNVNALELDDSALYLCASSRGSGGRANYGYTFGSGTRLTVV.

This chain joins TRBV11-2 and TRBJ2-5; no clear D gene. The CDR3 contains 11 residues. The germline CDR1 and CDR2 sequences are SGHAT and FQNNGV. V shed 4 bases and J shed 5 bases, with 5 bases lying between them. Written as DNA, the CDR3 is TGTGCCAGCAGCTCCGGGGAGACCCAGTACTTC. This codes for CASSSGETQYF.

The chain links TRBV19 to TRBJ1-2; TRBD1 is a possible D gene (6 bases). There are 17 residues in the CDR3. V gave up 3 bases and J gave up 4 bases, with 21 bases separating them. Germline V lookup: CDR1 LNHDA, CDR2 SQIVND (reference sequence). The CDR3, as DNA: TGTGCCAGTAGTATTGACCTCCCTCAGGGGCTTGGCTATGGCTACACCTTC. Translated, it gives CASSIDLPQGLGYGYTF.

J is TRBJ2-2 and V is TRBV10-2, with a tentative D call TRBD2 (6 bases). The CDR3 is made up of 18 amino acids. CDR1 and CDR2 from the germline V gene are WSHSY and SAAADI. V was shortened by 5 bases and J by 1 base, with 20 bases between the two germline ends. The CDR3 loop reads CASSQPGLQRGNTGELFF. The CDR3 DNA is TGCGCCAGCAGTCAACCGGGACTCCAACGAGGGAACACCGGGGAGCTGTTTTTT.

The genes are TRBV2 and TRBJ1-6; TRBD1 aligns across 8 bases. J gave up 6 bases and V 10 bases, and 8 bases lay outside the gene matches. The CDR3 runs 14 residues. Germline values: CDR1 SNHLY, CDR2 FYNNEI. The CDR3 protein is CATPSGGGNSPLHF. DNA of the CDR3: TGTGCCACCCCTTCAGGGGGCGGTAATTCACCCCTCCACTTT.

The chain uses TRBV3-1 (or the pseudogene TRBV3-2) and TRBJ1-2, with D possibly matching TRBD1 (5 bases). V lost 1 base and J 8 bases, leaving 17 bases between the germline ends. The CDR3 covers 15 residues. Per germline, CDR1 LGHDT and CDR2 YNNKEL (reference sequence). CDR3 bases: TGTGCCAGCAGCCAAGGGGCCAGGGTCGGTCAGGGCTACACCTTC. It encodes CASSQGARVGQGYTF.

The CDR3 spells CSVTQAPNYGYTF. As DNA, the CDR3 is TGCAGCGTTACGCAGGCCCCTAACTATGGCTACACCTTC. The V call is TRBV29-1, the J call TRBJ1-2; D gene unclear. In germline, CDR1 is SQVTM, CDR2 ANQGSEA. V was shortened by 5 bases and J by 0 bases, with 10 bases between the two germline ends. CDR3 size: 13 residues.

This clone has a single count. The gene calls are TRBV2 and TRBJ1-2; possibly TRBD1 for D (5 bases). The CDR3 has 14 residues. Germline V lookup: CDR1 SNHLY, CDR2 FYNNEI. V dropped 2 bases and J dropped 4 bases, with 11 bases sitting between them. The DNA of the CDR3 is TGTGCCAGCAGTGAATACGGGGGGATCTATGGCTACACCTTC. Translated: CASSEYGGIYGYTF.

This chain connects TRBV9 to TRBJ2-1; TRBD2 aligns across 7 bases. From germline, CDR1 is SGDLS and CDR2 YYNGEE. The V and J ends lost 3 bases and 9 bases, in that order; junction bases with no gene match: 15. The CDR3 contains 16 residues. The CDR3 protein is CASSARFGGGDGEQFF. The CDR3 region has the DNA TGTGCCAGCAGCGCCCGATTTGGGGGGGGTGACGGTGAGCAGTTCTTC.

The DNA for the CDR3 is TGTGCCAGCAGCTCTTGGGGAGGGACTGCTTTCTTT. This gives the protein CASSSWGGTAFF. The chain is built from TRBV5-4 and TRBJ1-1; a possible D gene is TRBD1 (5 bases). V lost 3 bases to trimming and J lost 11 bases, with 14 bases between them. The CDR3 runs 12 residues. Germline CDR1 reads SGHNT; CDR2 reads YYREEE (reference sequence).